This TCR beta chain was captured by sequencing in a study of cytomegalovirus exposure and HLA in healthy donors. Germline values: CDR1 SNHLY, CDR2 FYNNEI. This CDR3 is built from 15 residues. Trimming cost V 3 bases and J 4 bases, with 13 bases left between them. Clones were sequenced by immunoSEQ multiplex PCR, and TCRdb holds only the in-frame ones, with some missing. This repertoire shows 200,000 or so clones, roughly 84% found once; its top ten account for around an eighth. The sequence derives from a woman aged 30 to 39 in good health and CMV-seropositive. This chain joins TRBV2 and TRBJ1-3, with D possibly matching TRBD1 (6 bases). Sequenced sample: PBMCs. The CDR3 nucleotides are TGTGCCAGCAGTGAGGCCCAGGGGATAGGAAACACCATATATTTT. It yields the protein CASSEAQGIGNTIYF.